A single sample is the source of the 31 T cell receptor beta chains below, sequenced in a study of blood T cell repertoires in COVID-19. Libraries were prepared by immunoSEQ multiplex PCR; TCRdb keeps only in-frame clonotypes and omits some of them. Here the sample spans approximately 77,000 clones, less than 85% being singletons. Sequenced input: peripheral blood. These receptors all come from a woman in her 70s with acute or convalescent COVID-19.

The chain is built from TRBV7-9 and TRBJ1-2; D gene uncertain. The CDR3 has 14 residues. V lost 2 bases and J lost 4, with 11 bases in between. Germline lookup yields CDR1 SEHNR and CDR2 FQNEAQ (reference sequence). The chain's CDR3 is CASSLRTGSYGYTF. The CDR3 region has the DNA TGTGCCAGCAGCTTACGGACGGGATCCTATGGCTACACCTTC.

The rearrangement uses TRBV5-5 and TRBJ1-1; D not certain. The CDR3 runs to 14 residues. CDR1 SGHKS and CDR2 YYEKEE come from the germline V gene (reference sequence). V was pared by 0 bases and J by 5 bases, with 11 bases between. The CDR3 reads CASSLGGMVTEAFF. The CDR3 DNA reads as TGTGCCAGCAGCTTGGGAGGTATGGTAACTGAAGCTTTCTTT. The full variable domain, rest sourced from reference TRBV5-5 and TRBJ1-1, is DAGVTQSPTHLIKTRGQQVTLRCSPISGHKSVSWYQQVLGQGPQFIFQYYEKEERGRGNFPDRFSARQFPNYSSELNVNALLLGDSALYLCASSLGGMVTEAFFGQGTRLTVV.

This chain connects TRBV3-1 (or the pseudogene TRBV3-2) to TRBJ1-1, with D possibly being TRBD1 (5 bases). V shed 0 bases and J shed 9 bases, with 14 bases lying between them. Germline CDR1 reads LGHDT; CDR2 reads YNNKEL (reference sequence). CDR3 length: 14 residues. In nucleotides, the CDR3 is TGTGCCAGCAGCCAAGATCGGACAAAGAAGCAAGCTTTCTTT. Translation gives CASSQDRTKKQAFF.

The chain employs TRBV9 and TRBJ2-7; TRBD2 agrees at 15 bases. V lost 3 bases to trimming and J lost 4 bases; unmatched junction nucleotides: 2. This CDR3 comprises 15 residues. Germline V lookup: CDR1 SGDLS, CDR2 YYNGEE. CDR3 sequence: CASSAGTSGGYEQYF. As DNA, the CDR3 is TGTGCCAGCAGCGCCGGGACTAGCGGGGGGTACGAGCAGTACTTC.

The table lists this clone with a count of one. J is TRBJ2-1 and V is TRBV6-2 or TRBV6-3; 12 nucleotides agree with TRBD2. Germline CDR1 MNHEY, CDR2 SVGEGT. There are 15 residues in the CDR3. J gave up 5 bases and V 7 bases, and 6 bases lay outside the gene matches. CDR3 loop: CASTPLAGGNNEQFF. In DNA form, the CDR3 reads TGTGCCAGCACCCCACTAGCGGGGGGCAACAATGAGCAGTTCTTC.

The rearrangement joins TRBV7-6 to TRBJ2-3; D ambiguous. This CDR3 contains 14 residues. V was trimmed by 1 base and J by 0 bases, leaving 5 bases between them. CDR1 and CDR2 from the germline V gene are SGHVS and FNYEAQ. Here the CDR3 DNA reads TGTGCCAGCAGCTTAGTGGGCAGCACAGATACGCAGTATTTT. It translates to CASSLVGSTDTQYF.

The CDR3 spells CASSLAEADTQYF. The CDR3 DNA sequence: TGCGCCAGCAGCTTGGCCGAGGCAGATACGCAGTATTTT. The gene calls are TRBV5-1 and TRBJ2-3; D unresolved. CDR3 length: 13 amino acids. CDR1 is SGHRS, CDR2 YFSETQ, per germline. Trimming took 0 bases from V and 4 from J, leaving 6 bases between them.

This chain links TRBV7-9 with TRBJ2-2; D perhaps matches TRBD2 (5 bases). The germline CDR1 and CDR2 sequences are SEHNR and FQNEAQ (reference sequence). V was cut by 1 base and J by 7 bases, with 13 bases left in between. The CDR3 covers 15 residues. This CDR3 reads CASSLELTRGGELFF. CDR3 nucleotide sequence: TGTGCCAGCAGCTTAGAGTTGACACGGGGCGGGGAGCTGTTTTTT.

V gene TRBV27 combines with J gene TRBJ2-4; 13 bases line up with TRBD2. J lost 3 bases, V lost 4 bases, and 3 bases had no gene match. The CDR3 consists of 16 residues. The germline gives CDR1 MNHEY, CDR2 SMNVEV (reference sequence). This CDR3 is CASSSTSGGNKNIQYF. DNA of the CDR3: TGTGCCAGCAGTTCGACTAGCGGGGGGAACAAAAACATTCAGTACTTC.

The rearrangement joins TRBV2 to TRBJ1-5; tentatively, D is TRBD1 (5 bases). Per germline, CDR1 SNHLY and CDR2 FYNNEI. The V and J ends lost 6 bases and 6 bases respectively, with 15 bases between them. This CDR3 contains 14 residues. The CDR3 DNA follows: TGTGCCAGCAGCGCCCAGGAAGGGGTTCAGCCCCAGCATTTT. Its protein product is CASSAQEGVQPQHF.

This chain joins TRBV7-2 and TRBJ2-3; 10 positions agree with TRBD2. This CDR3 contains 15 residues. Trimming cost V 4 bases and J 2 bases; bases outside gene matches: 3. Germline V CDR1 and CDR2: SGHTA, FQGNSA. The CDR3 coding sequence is TGTGCCAGCAGCTGGACTAGCGGAAACACAGATACGCAGTATTTT. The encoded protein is CASSWTSGNTDTQYF. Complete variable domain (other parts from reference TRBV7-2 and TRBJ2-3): GAGVSQSPSNKVTEKGKDVELRCDPISGHTALYWYRQSLGQGLEFLIYFQGNSAPDKSGLPSDRFSAERTGGSVSTLTIQRTQQEDSAVYLCASSWTSGNTDTQYFGPGTRLTVL.

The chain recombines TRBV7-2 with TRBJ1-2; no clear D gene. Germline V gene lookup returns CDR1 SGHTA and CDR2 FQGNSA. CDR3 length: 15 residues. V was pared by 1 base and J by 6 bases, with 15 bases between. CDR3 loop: CASSLDFRGDDGYTF. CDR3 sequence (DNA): TGTGCCAGCAGCTTAGATTTCCGGGGTGATGATGGCTACACCTTC.

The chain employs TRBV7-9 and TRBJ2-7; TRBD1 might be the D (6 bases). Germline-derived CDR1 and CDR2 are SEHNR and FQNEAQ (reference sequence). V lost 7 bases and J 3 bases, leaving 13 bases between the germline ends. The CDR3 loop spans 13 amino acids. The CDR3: CASNTGTVYEQYF. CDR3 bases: TGTGCCAGCAATACAGGGACCGTCTACGAGCAGTACTTC.

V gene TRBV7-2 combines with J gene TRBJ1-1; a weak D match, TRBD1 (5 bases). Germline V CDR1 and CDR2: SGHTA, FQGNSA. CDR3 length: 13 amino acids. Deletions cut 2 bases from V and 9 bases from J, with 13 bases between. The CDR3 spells CASSLPPDRQAFF. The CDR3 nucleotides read TGTGCCAGCAGCTTACCTCCAGACAGACAAGCTTTCTTT.

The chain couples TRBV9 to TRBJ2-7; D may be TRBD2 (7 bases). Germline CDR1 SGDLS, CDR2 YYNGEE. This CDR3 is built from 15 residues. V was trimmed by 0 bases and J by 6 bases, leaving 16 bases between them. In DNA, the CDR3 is TGTGCCAGCAGCGTAGTGGGCGGGGGCCTAGGCGAGCAGTACTTC. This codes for CASSVVGGGLGEQYF.

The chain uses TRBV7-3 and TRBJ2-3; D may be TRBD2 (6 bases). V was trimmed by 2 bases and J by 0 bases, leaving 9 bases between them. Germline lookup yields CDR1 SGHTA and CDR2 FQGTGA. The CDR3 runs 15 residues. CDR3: CASSLQAGSTDTQYF. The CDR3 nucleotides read TGTGCCAGCAGCTTACAGGCGGGGAGCACAGATACGCAGTATTTT.

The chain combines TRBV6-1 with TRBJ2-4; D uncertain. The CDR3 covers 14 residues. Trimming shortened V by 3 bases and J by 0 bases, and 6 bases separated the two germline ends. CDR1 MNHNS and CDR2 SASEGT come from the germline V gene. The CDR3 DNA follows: TGTGCCAGCAGTGACCAAATAGCCAAAAACATTCAGTACTTC. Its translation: CASSDQIAKNIQYF.

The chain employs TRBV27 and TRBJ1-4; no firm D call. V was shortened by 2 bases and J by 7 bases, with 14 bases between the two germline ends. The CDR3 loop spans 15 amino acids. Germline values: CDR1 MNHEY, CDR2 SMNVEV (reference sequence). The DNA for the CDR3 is TGTGCCAGCAGTTTAGCTACGGGTTCGGGTGAAAAACTGTTTTTT. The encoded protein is CASSLATGSGEKLFF.

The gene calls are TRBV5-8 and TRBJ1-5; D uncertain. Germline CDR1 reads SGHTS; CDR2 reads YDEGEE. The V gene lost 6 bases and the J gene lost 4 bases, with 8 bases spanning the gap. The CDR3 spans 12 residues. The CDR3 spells CASIRRNQPQHF. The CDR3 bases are TGTGCCAGCATACGGCGGAATCAGCCCCAGCATTTT.

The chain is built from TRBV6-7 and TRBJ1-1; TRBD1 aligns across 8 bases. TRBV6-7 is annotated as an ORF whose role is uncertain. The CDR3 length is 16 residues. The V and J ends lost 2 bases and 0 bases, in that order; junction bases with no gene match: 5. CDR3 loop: CASSYPQGAVNTEAFF. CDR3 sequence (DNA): TGTGCCAGCAGTTACCCTCAGGGGGCCGTGAACACTGAAGCTTTCTTT.

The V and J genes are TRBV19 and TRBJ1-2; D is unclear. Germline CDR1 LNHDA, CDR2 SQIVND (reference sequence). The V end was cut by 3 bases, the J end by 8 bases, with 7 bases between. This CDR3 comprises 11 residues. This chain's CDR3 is CASSIQRGYTF. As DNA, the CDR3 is TGTGCCAGTAGTATCCAGCGGGGCTACACCTTC.

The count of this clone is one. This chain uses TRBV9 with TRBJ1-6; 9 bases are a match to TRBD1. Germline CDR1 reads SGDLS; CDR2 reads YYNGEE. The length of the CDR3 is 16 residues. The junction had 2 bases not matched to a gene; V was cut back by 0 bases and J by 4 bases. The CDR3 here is CASSVEGTGYNSPLHF. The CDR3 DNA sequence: TGTGCCAGCAGCGTAGAAGGGACAGGGTATAATTCACCCCTCCACTTT.

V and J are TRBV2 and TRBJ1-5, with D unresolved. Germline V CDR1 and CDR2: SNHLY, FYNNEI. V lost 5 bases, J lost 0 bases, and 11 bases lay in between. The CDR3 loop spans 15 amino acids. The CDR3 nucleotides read TGTGCCAGCAGTCTCATGACAAGTAGCAATCAGCCCCAGCATTTT. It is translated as CASSLMTSSNQPQHF.

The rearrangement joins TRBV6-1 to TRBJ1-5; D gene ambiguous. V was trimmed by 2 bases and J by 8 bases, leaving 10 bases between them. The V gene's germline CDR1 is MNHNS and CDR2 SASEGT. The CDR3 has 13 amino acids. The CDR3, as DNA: TGTGCCAGCAGTGAACAAGCACCTGAGCCCCAGCATTTT. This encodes CASSEQAPEPQHF.

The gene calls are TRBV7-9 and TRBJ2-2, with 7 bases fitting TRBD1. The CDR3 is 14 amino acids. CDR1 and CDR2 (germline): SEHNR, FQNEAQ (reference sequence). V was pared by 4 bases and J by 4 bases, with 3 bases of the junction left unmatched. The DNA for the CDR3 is TGTGCCAGCAGCTCCTGGACAGGCACCGGGGAGCTGTTTTTT. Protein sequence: CASSSWTGTGELFF.

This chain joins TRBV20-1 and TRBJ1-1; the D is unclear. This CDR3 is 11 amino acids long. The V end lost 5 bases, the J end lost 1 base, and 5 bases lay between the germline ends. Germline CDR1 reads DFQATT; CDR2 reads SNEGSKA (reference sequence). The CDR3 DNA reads TGCAGTGCTCCTAGGAACACTGAAGCTTTCTTT. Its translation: CSAPRNTEAFF.

This chain's CDR3 is CASSAALGPDQPQHF. Written as DNA, the CDR3 is TGTGCCAGCAGCGCTGCCTTGGGCCCAGATCAGCCCCAGCATTTT. This chain joins TRBV7-2 and TRBJ1-5; the D is unclear. Germline CDR1 SGHTA, CDR2 FQGNSA. The length of the CDR3 is 15 residues. With 5 bases removed from V and 5 bases from J, the gap between germline ends came to 16 bases.

CDR3 loop: CASSVAGGAGEAEQFF. DNA for the CDR3: TGTGCCAGCAGCGTAGCAGGGGGAGCGGGGGAGGCTGAGCAGTTCTTC. This chain uses TRBV9 with TRBJ2-1; perhaps TRBD2 as D (8 bases). Trimming removed 0 bases at V and 9 bases at J, with 19 bases between. Germline V lookup: CDR1 SGDLS, CDR2 YYNGEE. This CDR3 spans 16 amino acids.

This chain's CDR3 is CASSLDRVGSPLHF. The DNA of the CDR3 is TGTGCCAGCAGCTTGGACAGGGTTGGATCACCCCTCCACTTT. The V call is TRBV5-4, the J call TRBJ1-6; tentative D call: TRBD1 (6 bases). Germline assignment: CDR1 SGHNT and CDR2 YYREEE (reference sequence). The CDR3 contains 14 residues. Trimming removed 0 bases from V and 10 bases from J, with 11 bases in between.

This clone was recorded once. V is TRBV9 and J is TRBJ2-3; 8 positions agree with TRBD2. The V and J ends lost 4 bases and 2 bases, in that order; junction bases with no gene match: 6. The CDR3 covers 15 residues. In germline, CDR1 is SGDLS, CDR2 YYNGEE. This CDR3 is CASSLSSGDTDTQYF. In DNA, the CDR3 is TGTGCCAGCAGCTTAAGTAGCGGGGACACAGATACGCAGTATTTT.

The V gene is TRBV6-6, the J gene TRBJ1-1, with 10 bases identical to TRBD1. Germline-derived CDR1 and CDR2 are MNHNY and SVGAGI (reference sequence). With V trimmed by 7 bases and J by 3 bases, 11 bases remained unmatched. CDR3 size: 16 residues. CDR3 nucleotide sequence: TGTGCCAGCACTGTGACAGGGGGCAATACCTACACTGAAGCTTTCTTT. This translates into CASTVTGGNTYTEAFF.